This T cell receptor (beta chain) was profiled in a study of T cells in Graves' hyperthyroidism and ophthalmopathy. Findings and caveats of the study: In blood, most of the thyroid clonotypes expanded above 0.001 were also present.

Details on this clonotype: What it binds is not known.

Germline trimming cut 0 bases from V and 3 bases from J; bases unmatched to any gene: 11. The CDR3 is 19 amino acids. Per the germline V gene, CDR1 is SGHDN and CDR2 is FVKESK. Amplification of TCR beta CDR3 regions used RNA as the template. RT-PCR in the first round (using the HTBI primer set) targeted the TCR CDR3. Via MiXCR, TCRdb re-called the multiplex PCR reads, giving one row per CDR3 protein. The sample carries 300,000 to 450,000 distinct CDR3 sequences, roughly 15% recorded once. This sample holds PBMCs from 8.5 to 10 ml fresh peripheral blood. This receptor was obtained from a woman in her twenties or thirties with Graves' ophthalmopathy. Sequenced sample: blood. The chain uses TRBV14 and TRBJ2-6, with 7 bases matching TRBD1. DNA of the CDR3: TGTGCCAGCAGCCAAGATAGACAGGGCCCTTTCTATGGGGCCAACGTCCTGACTTTC. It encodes CASSQDRQGPFYGANVLTF.